The present entry profiles one TCR beta chain with its context. Its antigen is currently unknown. The source of the sample is a study of beta chain features in type 1 diabetes. The overall study: Patients looked much like healthy donors when it came to age, gender and cell yields.

Investigators reverse transcribed all isolated RNA, so they sequenced expressed TCRB transcripts. Assay used: immunoSEQ multiplex PCR; TCRdb lists only in-frame clones, some missing. The sample consists of a few hundred thousand clones, 9.5% to 13% of them appearing once. Study outcomes and limitations: Sequencing from cDNA could over-represent high-TCR-expressing cells. Whether TCRB rearrangement is influenced by HLA type was left unresolved in this analysis. TCRB CDR3s were moderately but significantly shorter in Type 1 diabetes patients in all four CD4+ subsets.

CDR1 is SGHRS and CDR2 is YFSETQ in the germline V gene. This CDR3 is built from 14 residues. V lost 2 bases and J lost 4, with 12 bases in between. V usage is TRBV5-1 and J usage is TRBJ1-2; the D gene is possibly TRBD1 (6 bases). The sequence came from a man in his thirties or forties with type 1 diabetes. The material sequenced was naive CD4+ T cells from blood. CDR3 sequence reads: CASSFTGSLYGYTF. CDR3 DNA: TGCGCCAGCAGCTTTACAGGGTCTCTCTATGGCTACACCTTC.